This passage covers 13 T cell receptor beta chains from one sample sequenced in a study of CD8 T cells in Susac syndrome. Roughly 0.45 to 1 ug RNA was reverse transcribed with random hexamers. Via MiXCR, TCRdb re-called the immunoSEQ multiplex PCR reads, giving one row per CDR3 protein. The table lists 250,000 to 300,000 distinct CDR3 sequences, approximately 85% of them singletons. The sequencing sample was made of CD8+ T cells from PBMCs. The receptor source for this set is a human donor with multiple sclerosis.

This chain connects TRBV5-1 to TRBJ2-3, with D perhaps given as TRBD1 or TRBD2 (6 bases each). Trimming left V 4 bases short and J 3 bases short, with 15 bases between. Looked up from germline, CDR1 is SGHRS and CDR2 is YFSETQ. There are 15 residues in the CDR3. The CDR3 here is CASSPRGVATDTQYF. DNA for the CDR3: TGCGCCAGCAGCCCGAGGGGGGTGGCGACAGATACGCAGTATTTT.

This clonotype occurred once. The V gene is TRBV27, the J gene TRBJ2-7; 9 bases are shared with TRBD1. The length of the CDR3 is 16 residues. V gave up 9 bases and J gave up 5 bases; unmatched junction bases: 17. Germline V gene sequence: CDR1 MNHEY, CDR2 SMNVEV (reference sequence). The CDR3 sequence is CASNYVPGTGIHEQYF. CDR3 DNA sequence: TGTGCCAGTAACTATGTTCCCGGGACAGGGATTCACGAGCAGTACTTC.

CDR3 in amino acids: CASSAGVPLTGELFF. As DNA, the CDR3 is TGTGCCAGCAGCGCCGGGGTCCCGCTGACCGGGGAGCTGTTTTTT. The rearrangement joins TRBV9 to TRBJ2-2; TRBD2 might be the D (5 bases). Germline CDR1 reads SGDLS; CDR2 reads YYNGEE. Trimming took 3 bases from V and 5 from J, leaving 14 bases between them. This CDR3 is built from 15 residues.

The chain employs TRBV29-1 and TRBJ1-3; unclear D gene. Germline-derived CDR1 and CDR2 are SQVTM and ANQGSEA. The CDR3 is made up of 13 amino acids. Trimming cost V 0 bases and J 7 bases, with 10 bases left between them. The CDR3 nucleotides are TGCAGCGTTGAAGATCCCGAGGCCAACACCATATATTTT. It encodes CSVEDPEANTIYF.

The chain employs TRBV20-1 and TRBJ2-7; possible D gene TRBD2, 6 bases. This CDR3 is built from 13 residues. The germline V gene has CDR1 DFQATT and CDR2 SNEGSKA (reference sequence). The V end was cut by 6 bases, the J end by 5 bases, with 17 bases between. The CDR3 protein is CSAPVSGLNEQYF. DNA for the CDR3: TGCAGTGCCCCCGTCAGCGGGCTCAACGAGCAGTACTTC.

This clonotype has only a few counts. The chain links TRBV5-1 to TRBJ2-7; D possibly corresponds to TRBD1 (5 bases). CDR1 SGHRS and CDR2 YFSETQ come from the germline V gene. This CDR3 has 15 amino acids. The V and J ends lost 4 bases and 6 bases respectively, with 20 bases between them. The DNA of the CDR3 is TGCGCCAGCAGCCAGGGCCGGCAGGGTGGGCTCGAGCAGTACTTC. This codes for CASSQGRQGGLEQYF.

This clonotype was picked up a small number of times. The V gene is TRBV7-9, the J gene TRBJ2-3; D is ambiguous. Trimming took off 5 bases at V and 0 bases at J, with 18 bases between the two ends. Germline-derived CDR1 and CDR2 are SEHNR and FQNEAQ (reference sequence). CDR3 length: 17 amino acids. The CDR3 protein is CASSKRVLMTSTDTQYF. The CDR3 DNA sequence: TGTGCCAGCAGCAAAAGGGTTCTTATGACTAGCACAGATACGCAGTATTTT.

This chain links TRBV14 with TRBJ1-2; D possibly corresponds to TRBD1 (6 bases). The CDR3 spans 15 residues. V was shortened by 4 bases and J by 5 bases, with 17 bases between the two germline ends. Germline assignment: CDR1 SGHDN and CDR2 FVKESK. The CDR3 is CASSPRMTGFYGYTF. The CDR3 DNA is TGTGCCAGCAGCCCGAGGATGACAGGTTTTTATGGCTACACCTTC.

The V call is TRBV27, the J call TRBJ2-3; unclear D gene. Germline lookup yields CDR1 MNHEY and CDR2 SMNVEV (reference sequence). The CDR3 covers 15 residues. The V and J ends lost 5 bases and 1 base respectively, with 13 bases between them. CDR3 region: CASSRQSTRTDTQYF. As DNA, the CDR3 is TGTGCCAGCAGTCGGCAGTCAACCCGCACAGATACGCAGTATTTT.

The CDR3 coding sequence is TGTGCCAGCAGTGGGTACGCGGACCAAGAGACCCAGTACTTC. Protein product: CASSGYADQETQYF. The V call is TRBV7-6, the J call TRBJ2-5, with unresolved D. Trimming took 6 bases from V and 0 from J, leaving 11 bases between them. This CDR3 contains 14 residues. The V gene's germline CDR1 is SGHVS and CDR2 FNYEAQ. The entire variable domain, with the rest obtained from reference TRBV7-6 and TRBJ2-5, is as follows: GAGVSQSPRYKVTKRGQDVALRCDPISGHVSLYWYRQALGQGPEFLTYFNYEAQQDKSGLPNDRFSAERPEGSISTLTIQRTEQRDSAMYRCASSGYADQETQYFGPGTRLLVL.

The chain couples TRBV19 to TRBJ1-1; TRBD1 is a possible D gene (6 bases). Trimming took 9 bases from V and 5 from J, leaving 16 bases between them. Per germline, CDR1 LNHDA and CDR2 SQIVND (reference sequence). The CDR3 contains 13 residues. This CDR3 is CASGQPGGTEAFF. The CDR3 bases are TGTGCCAGCGGACAGCCGGGGGGGACTGAAGCTTTCTTT. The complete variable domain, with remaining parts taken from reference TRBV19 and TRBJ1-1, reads DGGITQSPKYLFRKEGQNVTLSCEQNLNHDAMYWYRQDPGQGLRLIYYSQIVNDFQKGDIAEGYSVSREKKESFPLTVTSAQKNPTAFYLCASGQPGGTEAFFGQGTRLTVV.

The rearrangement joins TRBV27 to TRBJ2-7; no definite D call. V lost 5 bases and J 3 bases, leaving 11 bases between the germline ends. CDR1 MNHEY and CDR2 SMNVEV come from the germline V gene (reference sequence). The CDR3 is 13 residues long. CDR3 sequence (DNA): TGTGCCAGCAGTCTTCTACGGTACTACGAGCAGTACTTC. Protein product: CASSLLRYYEQYF.

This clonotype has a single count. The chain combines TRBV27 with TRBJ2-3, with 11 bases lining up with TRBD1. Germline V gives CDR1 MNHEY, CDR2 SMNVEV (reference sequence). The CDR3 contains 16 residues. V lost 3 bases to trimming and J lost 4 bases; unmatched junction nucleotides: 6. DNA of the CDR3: TGTGCCAGCAGTTTCCGGACAGGGGGCGCGGCAGATACGCAGTATTTT. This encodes CASSFRTGGAADTQYF.